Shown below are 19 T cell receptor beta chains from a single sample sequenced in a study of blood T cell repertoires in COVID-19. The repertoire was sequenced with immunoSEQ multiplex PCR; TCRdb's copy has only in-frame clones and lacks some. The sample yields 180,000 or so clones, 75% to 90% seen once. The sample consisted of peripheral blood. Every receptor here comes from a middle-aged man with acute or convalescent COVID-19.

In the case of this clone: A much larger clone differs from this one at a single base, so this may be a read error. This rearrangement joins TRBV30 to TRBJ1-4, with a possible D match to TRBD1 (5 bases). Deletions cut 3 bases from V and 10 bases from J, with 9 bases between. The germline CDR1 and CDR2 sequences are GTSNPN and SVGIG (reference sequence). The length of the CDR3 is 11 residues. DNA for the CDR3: TGTGCCTGGAGGCGGGGGGGAAAACTGTTTTTT. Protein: CAWRRGGKLFF.

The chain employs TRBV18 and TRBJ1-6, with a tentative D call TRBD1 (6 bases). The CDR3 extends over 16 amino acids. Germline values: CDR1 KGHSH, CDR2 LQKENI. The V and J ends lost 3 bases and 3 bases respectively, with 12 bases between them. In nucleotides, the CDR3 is TGTGCCAGCTCACCCGAGGGACAATACTATAATTCACCCCTCCACTTT. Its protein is CASSPEGQYYNSPLHF.

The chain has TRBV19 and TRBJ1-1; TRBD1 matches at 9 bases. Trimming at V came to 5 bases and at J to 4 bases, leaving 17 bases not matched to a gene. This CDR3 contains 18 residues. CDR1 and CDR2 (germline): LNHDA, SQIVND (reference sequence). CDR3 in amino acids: CASSSRGQGTSRGTEAFF. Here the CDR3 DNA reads TGTGCCAGTAGTTCTCGAGGACAGGGGACTTCACGAGGCACTGAAGCTTTCTTT.

The CDR3 DNA follows: TGTGCCAGCAGCTTCTCCCGGGACAGGTTCTACGAGCAGTACTTC. Its protein is CASSFSRDRFYEQYF. J is TRBJ2-7 and V is TRBV7-2; 8 bases are shared with TRBD1. Trimming cost V 3 bases and J 3 bases; bases outside gene matches: 7. The CDR3 is made up of 15 amino acids. CDR1 and CDR2 from the germline V gene are SGHTA and FQGNSA.

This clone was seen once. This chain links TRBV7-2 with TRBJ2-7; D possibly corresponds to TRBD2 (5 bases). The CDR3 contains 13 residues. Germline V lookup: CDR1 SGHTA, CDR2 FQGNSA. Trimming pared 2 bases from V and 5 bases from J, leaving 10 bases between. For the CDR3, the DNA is TGTGCCAGCAGCTTATTTCTAGCAGACGAGCAGTACTTC. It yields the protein CASSLFLADEQYF.

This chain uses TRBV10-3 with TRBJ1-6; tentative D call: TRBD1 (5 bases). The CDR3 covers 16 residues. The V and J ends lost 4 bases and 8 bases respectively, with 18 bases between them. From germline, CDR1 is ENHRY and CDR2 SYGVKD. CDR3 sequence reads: CAISAREGIGDSPLHF. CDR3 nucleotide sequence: TGTGCCATCAGTGCCAGGGAGGGGATTGGGGATTCACCCCTCCACTTT.

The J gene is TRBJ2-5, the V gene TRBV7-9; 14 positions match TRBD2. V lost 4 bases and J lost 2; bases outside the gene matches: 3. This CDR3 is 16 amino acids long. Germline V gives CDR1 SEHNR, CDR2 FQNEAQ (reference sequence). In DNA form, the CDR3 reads TGTGCCAGCAGCTATGGACTAGCGGGGGGACAAGAGACCCAGTACTTC. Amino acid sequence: CASSYGLAGGQETQYF.

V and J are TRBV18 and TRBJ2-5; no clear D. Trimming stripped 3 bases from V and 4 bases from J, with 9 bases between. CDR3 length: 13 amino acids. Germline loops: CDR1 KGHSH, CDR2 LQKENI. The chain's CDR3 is CASSPSRLETQYF. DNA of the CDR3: TGTGCCAGCTCACCGAGCAGGTTAGAGACCCAGTACTTC.

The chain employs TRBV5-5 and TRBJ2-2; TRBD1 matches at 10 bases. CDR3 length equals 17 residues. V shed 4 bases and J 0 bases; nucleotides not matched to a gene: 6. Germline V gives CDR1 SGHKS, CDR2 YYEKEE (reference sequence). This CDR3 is CASSTGTGVSNTGELFF. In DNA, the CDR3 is TGTGCCAGCAGCACAGGGACAGGGGTTTCGAACACCGGGGAGCTGTTTTTT.

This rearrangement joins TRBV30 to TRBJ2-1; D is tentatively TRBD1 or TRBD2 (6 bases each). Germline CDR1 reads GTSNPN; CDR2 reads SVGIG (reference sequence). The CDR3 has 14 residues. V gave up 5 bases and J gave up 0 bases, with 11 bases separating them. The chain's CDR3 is CAWGGTYSYNEQFF. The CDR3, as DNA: TGTGCCTGGGGAGGGACATACTCCTACAATGAGCAGTTCTTC.

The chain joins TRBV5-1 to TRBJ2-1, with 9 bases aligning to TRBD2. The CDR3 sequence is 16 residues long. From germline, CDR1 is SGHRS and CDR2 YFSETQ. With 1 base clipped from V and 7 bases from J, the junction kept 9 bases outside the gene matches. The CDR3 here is CASSLSGTSFTNEQFF. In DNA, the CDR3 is TGCGCCAGCAGCTTGTCTGGGACTAGCTTTACTAATGAGCAGTTCTTC. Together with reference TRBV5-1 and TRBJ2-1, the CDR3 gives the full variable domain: KAGVTQTPRYLIKTRGQQVTLSCSPISGHRSVSWYQQTPGQGLQFLFEYFSETQRNKGNFPGRFSGRQFSNSRSEMNVSTLELGDSALYLCASSLSGTSFTNEQFFGPGTRLTVL.

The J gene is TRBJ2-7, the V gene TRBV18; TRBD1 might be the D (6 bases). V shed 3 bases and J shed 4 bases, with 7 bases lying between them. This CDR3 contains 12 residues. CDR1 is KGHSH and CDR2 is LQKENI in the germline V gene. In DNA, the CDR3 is TGTGCCAGCTCACCTGGACAGTACGAGCAGTACTTC. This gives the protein CASSPGQYEQYF.

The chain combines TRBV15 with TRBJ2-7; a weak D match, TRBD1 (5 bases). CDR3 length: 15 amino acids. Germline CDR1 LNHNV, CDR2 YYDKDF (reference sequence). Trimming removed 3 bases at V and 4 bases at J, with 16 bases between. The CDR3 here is CATSSSRELIYEQYF. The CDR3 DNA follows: TGTGCCACCAGCAGCTCCAGGGAACTTATATACGAGCAGTACTTC. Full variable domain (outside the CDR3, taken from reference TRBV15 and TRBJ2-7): DAMVIQNPRYQVTQFGKPVTLSCSQTLNHNVMYWYQQKSSQAPKLLFHYYDKDFNNEADTPDNFQSRRPNTSFCFLDIRSPGLGDTAMYLCATSSSRELIYEQYFGPGTRLTVT.

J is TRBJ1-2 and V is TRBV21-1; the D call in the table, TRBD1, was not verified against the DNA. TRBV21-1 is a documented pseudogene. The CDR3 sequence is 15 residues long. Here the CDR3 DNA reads TGTGCCAGCACCAAAGGGGAACAGGACAACTATGGCTACACCTTC. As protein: CASTKGEQDNYGYTF.

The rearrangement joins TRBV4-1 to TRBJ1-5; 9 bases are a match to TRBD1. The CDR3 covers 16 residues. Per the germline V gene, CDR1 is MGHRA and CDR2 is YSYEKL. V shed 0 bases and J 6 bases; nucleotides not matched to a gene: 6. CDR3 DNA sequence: TGCGCCAGCAGCCAAGACGACAGGGGGTTTGGTCAGCCCCAGCATTTT. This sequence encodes CASSQDDRGFGQPQHF.

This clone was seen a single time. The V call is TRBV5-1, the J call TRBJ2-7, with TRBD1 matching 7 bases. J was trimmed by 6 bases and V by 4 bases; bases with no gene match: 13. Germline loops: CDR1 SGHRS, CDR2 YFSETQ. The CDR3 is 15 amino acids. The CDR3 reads CASSLRQGTNFEQYF. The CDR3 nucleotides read TGCGCCAGCAGCCTACGACAGGGTACAAATTTCGAGCAGTACTTC. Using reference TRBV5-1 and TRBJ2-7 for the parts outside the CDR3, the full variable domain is KAGVTQTPRYLIKTRGQQVTLSCSPISGHRSVSWYQQTPGQGLQFLFEYFSETQRNKGNFPGRFSGRQFSNSRSEMNVSTLELGDSALYLCASSLRQGTNFEQYFGPGTRLTVT.

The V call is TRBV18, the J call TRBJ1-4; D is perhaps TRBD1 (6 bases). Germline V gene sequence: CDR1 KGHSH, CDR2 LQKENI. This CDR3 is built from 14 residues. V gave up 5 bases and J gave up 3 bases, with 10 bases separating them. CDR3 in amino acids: CASSSSGANEKLFF. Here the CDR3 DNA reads TGTGCCAGCTCATCCTCAGGGGCTAATGAAAAACTGTTTTTT.

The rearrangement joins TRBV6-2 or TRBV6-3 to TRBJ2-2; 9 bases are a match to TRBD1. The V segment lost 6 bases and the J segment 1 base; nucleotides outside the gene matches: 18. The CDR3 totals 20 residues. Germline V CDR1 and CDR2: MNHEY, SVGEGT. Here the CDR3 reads CASSPNPGQGKGKNTGELFF. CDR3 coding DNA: TGTGCCAGCAGCCCGAACCCGGGACAGGGAAAGGGGAAGAACACCGGGGAGCTGTTTTTT.

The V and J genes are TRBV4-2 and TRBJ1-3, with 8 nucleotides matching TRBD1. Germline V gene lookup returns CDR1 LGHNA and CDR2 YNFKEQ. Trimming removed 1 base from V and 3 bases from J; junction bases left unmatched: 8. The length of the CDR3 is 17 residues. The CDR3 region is CASSQAAGGIGGNTIYF. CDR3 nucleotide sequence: TGTGCCAGCAGCCAAGCGGCAGGGGGCATCGGTGGAAACACCATATATTTT.